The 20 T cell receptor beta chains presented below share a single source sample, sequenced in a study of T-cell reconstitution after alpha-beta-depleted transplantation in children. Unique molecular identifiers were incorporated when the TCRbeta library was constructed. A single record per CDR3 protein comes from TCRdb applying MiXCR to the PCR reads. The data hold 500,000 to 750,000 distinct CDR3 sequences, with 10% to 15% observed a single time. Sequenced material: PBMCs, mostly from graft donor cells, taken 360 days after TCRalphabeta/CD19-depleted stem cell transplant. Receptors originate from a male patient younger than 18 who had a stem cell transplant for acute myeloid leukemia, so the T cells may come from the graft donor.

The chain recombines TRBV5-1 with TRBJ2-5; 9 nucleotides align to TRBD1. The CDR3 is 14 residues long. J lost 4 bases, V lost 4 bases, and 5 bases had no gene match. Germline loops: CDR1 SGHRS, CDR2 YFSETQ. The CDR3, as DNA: TGCGCCAGCAGCGCGACAGGGGGAACAGAGACCCAGTACTTC. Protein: CASSATGGTETQYF.

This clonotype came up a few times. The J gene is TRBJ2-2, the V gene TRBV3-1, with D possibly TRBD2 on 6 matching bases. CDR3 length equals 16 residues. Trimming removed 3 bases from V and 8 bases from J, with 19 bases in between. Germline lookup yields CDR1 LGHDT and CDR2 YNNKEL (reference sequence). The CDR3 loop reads CASSQKGLISRGELFF. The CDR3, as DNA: TGTGCCAGCAGCCAGAAGGGACTGATATCGAGAGGGGAGCTGTTTTTT.

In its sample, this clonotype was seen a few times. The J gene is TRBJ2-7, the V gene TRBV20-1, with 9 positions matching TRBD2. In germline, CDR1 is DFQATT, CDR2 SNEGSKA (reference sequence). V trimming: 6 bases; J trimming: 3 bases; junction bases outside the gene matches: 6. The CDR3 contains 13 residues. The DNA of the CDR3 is TGCAGTGCCGAGACTAGCGGAGTCTACGAGCAGTACTTC. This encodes CSAETSGVYEQYF.

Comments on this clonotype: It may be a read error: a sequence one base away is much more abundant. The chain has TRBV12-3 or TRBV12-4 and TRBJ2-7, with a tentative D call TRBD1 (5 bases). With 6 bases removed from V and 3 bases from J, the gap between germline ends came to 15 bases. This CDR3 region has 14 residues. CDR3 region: CASSLLDKNYEQYF. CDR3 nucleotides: TGTGCCAGCAGCTTGCTGGACAAGAACTACGAGCAGTACTTC.

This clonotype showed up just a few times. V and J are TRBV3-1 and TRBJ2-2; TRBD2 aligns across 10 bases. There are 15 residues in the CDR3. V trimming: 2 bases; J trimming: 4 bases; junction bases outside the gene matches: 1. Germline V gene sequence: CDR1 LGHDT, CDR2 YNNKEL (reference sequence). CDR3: CASSQRLAGTGELFF. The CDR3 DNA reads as TGTGCCAGCAGCCAAAGACTAGCGGGCACCGGGGAGCTGTTTTTT.

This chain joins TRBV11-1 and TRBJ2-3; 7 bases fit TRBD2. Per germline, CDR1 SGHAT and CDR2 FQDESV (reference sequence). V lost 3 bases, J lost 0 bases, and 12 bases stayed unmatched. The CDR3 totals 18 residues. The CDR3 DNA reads TGTGCCAGCAGCTTTCCCTCTAGGCTAGCGGCTAGCACAGATACGCAGTATTTT. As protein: CASSFPSRLAASTDTQYF. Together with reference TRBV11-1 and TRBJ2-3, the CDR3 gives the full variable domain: EAEVAQSPRYKITEKSQAVAFWCDPISGHATLYWYRQILGQGPELLVQFQDESVVDDSQLPKDRFSAERLKGVDSTLKIQPAELGDSAMYLCASSFPSRLAASTDTQYFGPGTRLTVL.

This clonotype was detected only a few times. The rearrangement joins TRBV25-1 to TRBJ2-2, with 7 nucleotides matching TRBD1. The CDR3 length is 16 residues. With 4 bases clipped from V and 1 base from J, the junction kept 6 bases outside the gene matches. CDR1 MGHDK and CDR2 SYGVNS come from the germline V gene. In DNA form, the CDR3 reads TGTGCCAGCAGTGCCCGACAGGGCGTGAACACCGGGGAGCTGTTTTTT. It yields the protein CASSARQGVNTGELFF.

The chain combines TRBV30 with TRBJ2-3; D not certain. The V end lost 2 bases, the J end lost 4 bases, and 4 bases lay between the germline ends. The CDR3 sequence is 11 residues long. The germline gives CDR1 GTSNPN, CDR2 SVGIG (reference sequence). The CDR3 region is CAWSPADTQYF. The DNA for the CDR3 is TGTGCCTGGAGTCCCGCAGATACGCAGTATTTT.

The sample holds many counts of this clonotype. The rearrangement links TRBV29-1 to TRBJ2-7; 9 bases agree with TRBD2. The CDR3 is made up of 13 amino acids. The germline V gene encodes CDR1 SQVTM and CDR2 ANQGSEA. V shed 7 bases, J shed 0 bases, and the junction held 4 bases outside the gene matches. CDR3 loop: CSGRTSDSYEQYF. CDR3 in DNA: TGCAGCGGCCGGACTAGCGACTCCTACGAGCAGTACTTC.

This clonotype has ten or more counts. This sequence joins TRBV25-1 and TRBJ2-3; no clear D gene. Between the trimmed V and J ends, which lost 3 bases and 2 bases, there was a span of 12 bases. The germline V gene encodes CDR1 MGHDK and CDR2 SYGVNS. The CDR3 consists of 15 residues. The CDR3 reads CASSEQPTSTDTQYF. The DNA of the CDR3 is TGTGCCAGCAGTGAGCAGCCGACTTCCACAGATACGCAGTATTTT.

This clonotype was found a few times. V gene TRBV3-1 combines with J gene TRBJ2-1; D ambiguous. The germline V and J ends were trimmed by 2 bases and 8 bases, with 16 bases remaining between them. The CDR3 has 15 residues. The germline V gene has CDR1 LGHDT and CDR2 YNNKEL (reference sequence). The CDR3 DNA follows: TGTGCCAGCAGCCAACCGGACGGAACATCCGATGAGCAGTTCTTC. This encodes CASSQPDGTSDEQFF.

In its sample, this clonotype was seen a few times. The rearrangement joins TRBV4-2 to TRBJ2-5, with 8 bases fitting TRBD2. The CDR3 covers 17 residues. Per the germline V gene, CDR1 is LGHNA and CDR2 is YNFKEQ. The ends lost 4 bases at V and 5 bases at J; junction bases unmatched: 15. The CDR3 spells CASSRLKGEREWETQYF. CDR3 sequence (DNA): TGTGCCAGCAGCCGCCTAAAGGGGGAGCGGGAGTGGGAGACCCAGTACTTC.

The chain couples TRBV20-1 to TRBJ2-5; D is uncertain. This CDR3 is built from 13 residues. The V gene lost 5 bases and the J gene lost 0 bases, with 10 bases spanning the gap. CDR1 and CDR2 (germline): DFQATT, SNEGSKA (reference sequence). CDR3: CSAGQAYQETQYF. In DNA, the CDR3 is TGCAGTGCTGGGCAAGCTTACCAAGAGACCCAGTACTTC.

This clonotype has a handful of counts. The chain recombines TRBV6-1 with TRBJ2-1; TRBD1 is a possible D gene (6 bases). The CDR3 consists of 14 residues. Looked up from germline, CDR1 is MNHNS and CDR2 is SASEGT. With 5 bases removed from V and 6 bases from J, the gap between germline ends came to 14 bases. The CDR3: CASSLCCRGNEQFF. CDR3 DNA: TGTGCCAGCAGTCTCTGTTGCAGGGGCAATGAGCAGTTCTTC.

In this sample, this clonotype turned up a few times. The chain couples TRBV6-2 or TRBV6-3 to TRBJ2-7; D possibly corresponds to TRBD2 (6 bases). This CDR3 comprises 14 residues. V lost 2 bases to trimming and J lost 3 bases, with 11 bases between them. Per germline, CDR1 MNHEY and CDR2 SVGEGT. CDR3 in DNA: TGTGCCAGCAGTTACGGGACTGATTTCTACGAGCAGTACTTC. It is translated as CASSYGTDFYEQYF.

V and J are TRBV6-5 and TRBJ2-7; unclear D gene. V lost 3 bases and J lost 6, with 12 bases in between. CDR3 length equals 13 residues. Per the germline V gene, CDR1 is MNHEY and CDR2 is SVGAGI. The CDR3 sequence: CASSYGRRSEQYF. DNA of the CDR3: TGTGCCAGCAGTTATGGACGTCGAAGCGAGCAGTACTTC.

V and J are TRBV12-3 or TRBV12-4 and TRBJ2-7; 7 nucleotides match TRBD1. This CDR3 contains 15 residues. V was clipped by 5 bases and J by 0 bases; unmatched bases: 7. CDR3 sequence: CASSGRDSHSYEQYF. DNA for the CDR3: TGTGCCAGCAGTGGCCGGGACAGCCACTCCTACGAGCAGTACTTC.

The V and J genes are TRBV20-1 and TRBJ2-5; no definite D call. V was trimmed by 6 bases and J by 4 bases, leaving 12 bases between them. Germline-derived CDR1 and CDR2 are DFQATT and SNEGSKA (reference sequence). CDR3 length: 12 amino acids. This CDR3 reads CSAAGTGETQYF. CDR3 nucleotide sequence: TGCAGTGCGGCCGGAACGGGAGAGACCCAGTACTTC.

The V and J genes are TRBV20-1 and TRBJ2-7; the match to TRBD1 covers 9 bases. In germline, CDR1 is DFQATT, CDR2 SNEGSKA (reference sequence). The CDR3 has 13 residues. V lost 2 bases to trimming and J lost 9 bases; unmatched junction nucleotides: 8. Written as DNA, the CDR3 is TGCAGTGCTAGACCCCTGACAGGGGGGGGGCAGTACTTC. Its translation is CSARPLTGGGQYF.

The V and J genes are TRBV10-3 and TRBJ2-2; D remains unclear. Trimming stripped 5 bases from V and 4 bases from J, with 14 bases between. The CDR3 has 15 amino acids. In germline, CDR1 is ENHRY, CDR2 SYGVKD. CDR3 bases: TGTGCCATCAGTCTCCATGGCCAGAGCACCGGGGAGCTGTTTTTT. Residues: CAISLHGQSTGELFF.